Listed below are T cell receptor beta chains from one sample, sequenced in a study of somatic mutations in cytotoxic T cells in rheumatoid arthritis. TCRdb's copy holds only in-frame clones and misses some; the assay was immunoSEQ multiplex PCR. Altogether tens of thousands of clones are present, around 83% being singletons, with the ten largest covering 18%. The sequencing sample was made of CD8+ T cells sorted from blood. These receptors were collected from a woman aged 45-65 years in good health. Each CDR3 is given with its conserved first and last residue. The D gene is left open where the match is weak. The size field is filled for only some rows; it gives once, few, many or a size class.

>TRBV28|.|.|TRBJ1-5
CASSLPTPGIYSNQPQHF
TGTGCCAGCAGTTTGCCGACCCCCGGTATATATAGCAATCAGCCCCAGCATTTT
>TRBV7-9|.|.|TRBJ1-4
CASSDLWEKLFF
TGTGCCAGCAGCGATCTTTGGGAAAAACTGTTTTTT
>TRBV9|.|.|TRBJ1-6
CASSGAGHQDPLHF
TGTGCCAGCAGCGGAGCGGGACACCAGGATCCCCTCCACTTT
>TRBV6-1|.|.|TRBJ2-7
CASSTGRTDEQYF
TGTGCCAGCAGTACGGGCCGGACGGACGAGCAGTACTTC
>TRBV10-3|TRBD1|.|TRBJ2-2
CAISDYDRGLNTGELFF
TGTGCCATCAGTGATTATGACAGGGGGCTGAACACCGGGGAGCTGTTTTTT
>TRBV7-6|.|.|TRBJ1-1
CASSLSLGSTEAFF
TGTGCCAGCAGCTTATCTCTGGGGAGCACTGAAGCTTTCTTT
>TRBV28|TRBD1|.|TRBJ2-6
CASSLGTGGAGANVLTF
TGTGCCAGCAGTTTAGGGACAGGGGGCGCCGGGGCCAACGTCCTGACTTTC
>TRBV13|.|.|TRBJ1-2
CASSLGLGGSYTF
TGTGCCAGCAGCTTAGGCCTGGGGGGGAGCTACACCTTC
>TRBV6-1|.|few|TRBJ2-6
CASSEQDGANVLTF
TGTGCCAGCAGTGAACAGGATGGGGCCAACGTCCTGACTTTC
>TRBV5-4|.|.|TRBJ1-2
CASSFFGGSDGYTF
TGTGCCAGCAGCTTCTTCGGGGGCTCAGATGGCTACACCTTC
>TRBV2|TRBD1|once|TRBJ2-2
CASSRDSETGELFF
TGTGCCAGCAGTAGGGACAGCGAGACCGGGGAGCTGTTTTTT
>TRBV9|TRBD2|.|TRBJ2-1
CASSVVLAGVDEQFF
TGTGCCAGCAGCGTAGTACTAGCGGGGGTAGATGAGCAGTTCTTC
>TRBV7-9|TRBD1|.|TRBJ1-2
CASSSVGTEGFYTF
TGTGCCAGCAGCTCAGTCGGGACAGAAGGATTCTACACCTTC
>TRBV4-3|TRBD2|.|TRBJ2-5
CASSQSPSGGGETQYF
TGCGCCAGCAGCCAAAGCCCCAGCGGGGGGGGCGAGACCCAGTACTTC
>TRBV10-2|.|once|TRBJ1-3
CASSDVRNTIYF
TGCGCCAGCAGTGATGTTAGAAACACCATATATTTT
>TRBV5-6|.|.|TRBJ1-5
CASSLWGSGQPQHF
TGTGCCAGCAGCTTGTGGGGGTCAGGTCAGCCCCAGCATTTT
>TRBV29-1|TRBD1|.|TRBJ2-1
CSGVTGDNEQFF
TGCAGCGGGGTAACAGGGGACAATGAGCAGTTCTTC